This TCR beta chain was obtained from a study of cytomegalovirus exposure and HLA in healthy donors (dated by TCRdb to about 2017). Some background on the complete study: An earlier analysis of several hundred of the donors reported about 250 Gb of sequence data and about 100 million unique TCR beta sequences from roughly 180 million T cells. Roughly 300 gigabases of sequencing data and around 80 million unique TCR sequences made up an early release that covered 640 HLA-typed donors. Of the roughly 400 genotyped donors, 65% to 90% were placed in the genetic ancestry cluster associated with self-reported Caucasian donors. The aim of the study was to test whether cataloging public T cell receptors could identify signatures of past pathogen exposure. The study used immunosequencing to profile the T cell repertoires of hundreds of subjects and linked those repertoires to cytomegalovirus serostatus. Besides the first cohort of about 730 subjects, a separate validation cohort made up of some 110 different subjects was used. To predict cytomegalovirus infection status, the study brought together high-throughput TCR immunosequencing, statistical association of individual TCRs with disease status, and machine learning. A later analysis re-analyzed previously published TCR beta repertoires from about 730 donors and added high-resolution HLA genotyping to study TCR occurrence patterns. The later analysis used no new phenotypic data to find candidate immune exposures, relying instead on TCR beta sequences and their occurrence across donors. To decide whether each TCR beta V gene segment behaved as functional or pseudogenic, an earlier analysis of several hundred of the donors relied on high-throughput TCR beta sequencing. Alongside the repertoire data, information on donor age, sex, ethnicity and CMV serostatus was compiled. Genome-wide SNP genotypes for about 65% of the roughly 670 donors were used in a later genetic analysis, which treated that subset as a discovery cohort. Every discovery cohort repertoire had been produced on one sequencing platform. Class I and class II HLA loci were covered by the typing at four-digit resolution. The number of donors typed differed by locus, with 629-630 for A, B, C, DRB1 and DQB1, 522 for DQA1, 600 to 610 for DPA1, and around 460 for DPB1. Four to six DR-DQ haplotypes were handled as single units for association and clustering because linkage in the cohort was strong. Among 398 genotyped donors of the cohort, an average of 235,054 unique TCR beta nucleotide sequences were sequenced per donor, roughly 20% of them non-productive.

Study-wide findings and limitations: In an earlier analysis of about 540 of the donors, most TCR beta V segments were observed in productive rearrangements about 87% or about 30% of the time, broadly matching IMGT annotations. The earlier analysis of 587 of the donors excluded approximately 17 rarely observed V segments, including chromosome 9 orphons, because counts were too low. The 87-base-pair reads could not distinguish some IMGT-functional V segments, including TRBV6-2 and TRBV6-3, so those segments were excluded. A cluster of highly shared sequence variants was judged likely to represent a technical artifact of the sequencing pipeline. The classifier was reported to diagnose cytomegalovirus status with high specificity and sensitivity in both the original cohort and the validation cohort. According to the authors, the approach could potentially be generalized to other disease states and immunological phenotypes. A total of 150 or so TCR beta chains were listed by the study as associated with cytomegalovirus. In a later genetic analysis, a missense DCLRE1C variant was associated with V-gene and J-gene trimming of TCR beta chains, and the association was replicated in an independent cohort. Correlated functional status among segregating V segments might reflect linkage disequilibrium, but an unknown experimental factor could not be ruled out. In vitro tests confirmed that three of the cytomegalovirus-associated TCR beta chains recognize cytomegalovirus antigens. Strong co-occurrence of HLA alleles, especially DR and DQ, made assigning TCR associations to individual alleles difficult. Specific HLA alleles were associated with 18,000 or so TCR beta sequences at a false discovery rate of 0.05 in a later analysis. Across donors, most TCR sequences were observed very rarely, whereas some public TCRs were present in many individuals. In a later analysis, TCR association rates were found to vary across HLA loci, with the most associated TCRs seen for DRB1 alleles and the fewest for HLA-C alleles. Most CMV-associated TCR beta chains appeared to be HLA-restricted in a later analysis, and the HLA associations seemed to be driven largely by CMV exposure. According to a later analysis, parvovirus B19, influenza, CMV and Epstein-Barr virus appeared linked to several top co-occurrence clusters. Compared with the roughly 700-donor mean, donors in an Asian-associated ancestry cluster had fewer N-insertions in productive TCRs, according to a later genetic analysis. In a later analysis, HLA-associated TCR beta chains showed more clonal expansion and lower generation probabilities than non-associated chains that were equally common. Because HLA typing was unavailable for some donors at each locus, only the typed subset was used in association tests. A further reported finding was that TCR beta sequences accurately predicted the HLA-A and HLA-B alleles for most subjects in the first cohort. This cohort had only TCR beta chains sequenced, and the lack of alpha or paired-chain data limited which features could be detected. CMV serostatus was the only immune exposure information available for the cohort. Roughly uniform sequencing depth across donors was assumed in presence/absence analyses, although this assumption may not hold.

The library was generated by the immunoSEQ multiplex PCR assay. The multiplex PCR relied on a mix of 60 forward primers for TCR Vbeta segments and 13 reverse primers for TCR Jbeta segments. The CDR3 region of rearranged TCR beta genes was amplified from genomic DNA with a multiplex PCR assay. On the Illumina HiSeq System, the amplified TCR beta libraries were sequenced as 87-base-pair reads. As for the authors' bioinformatics: In a later analysis, tens of millions of unique TCR beta chains were counted across the roughly 610 repertoires, and roughly 11 million of these chains were shared by at least two donors. To remove PCR and sequencing errors, raw reads were error-corrected and collapsed into unique sequences using a nearest-neighbor algorithm that merged closely related sequences. To assign V, D and J gene segments, CDR3 sequences were aligned to IMGT reference sequences. For a sequence to be retained, at least a six-nucleotide match to both a V gene segment and a J gene segment was required. Rearrangements were called productive when the CDR3 lacked stop codons and stayed in frame with V and J; all others were non-productive. CDR3 was defined according to IMGT convention as the region running from the second conserved V-encoded cysteine to the conserved J-encoded phenylalanine. Sequences without an unambiguous match to a single V gene segment were excluded from the earlier analysis of about 630 of the donors. In an earlier analysis of 587 of the donors, V segments were called functional above 56.7% productive rearrangements and were called segregating when the between-donor standard deviation exceeded 5%. A statistical classification framework was built to diagnose cytomegalovirus status from the catalog of TCR beta chain sequences. In a later analysis, V and J genes were assigned by comparing TCR nucleotide sequences against IMGT/GENE-DB human TR gene sequences. The TCRdist pipeline was used in a later analysis to assign CDR3 sequences and most-parsimonious VDJ recombination scenarios. In a later analysis, each TCR beta chain was defined by its CDR3 amino acid sequence together with its V-gene family, and reads without a unique V-gene family were excluded. In a later analysis, approximately 590 highly shared, low-generation-probability nucleotide sequences were removed to address suspected cross-contamination and a sequencing artifact. In a later analysis, a clonal expansion index was calculated for each public chain from normalized within-repertoire ranks of inferred template counts. In a later analysis, generation probabilities were computed with a VDJ recombination model fitted to out-of-frame rearrangements, and the resulting probabilities were checked against IGoR. In a later analysis, TCR-TCR, TCR-HLA and TCR-CMV co-occurrence was scored with hypergeometric tests, and a repertoire-size bias correction was applied to TCR pairs. A later analysis estimated false discovery rates by permuting HLA or CMV assignments 20 times. In a later analysis, co-occurring TCRs were grouped with DBSCAN, and TCRdist sequence similarity was added when clustering was performed within HLA-allele-positive subsets. For co-occurrence clustering, repertoires with fewer than 30,000 or more than 120,000 public chains were excluded, along with roughly 5 repertoires with anomalous nucleotide sharing. The table comes from immuneACCESS by way of TCRdb, which keeps in-frame sequences with V and J called. Part of the clones is missing from these tables; in studies checked, under half for an unresolved V gene and the rest for unknown reasons. Clonal size and the V and J genes are those of that table, whereas D and trimming came from the DNA. Counted in this sample were roughly 180,000 clones; 79% of them appeared once. The ten largest account for more than 1.5% of the sample.

The cohort consisted of 666 healthy bone marrow donors. At the time of sampling, every cohort member was nominally healthy, though immune exposures that went unrecorded were likely present. The donor was CMV seropositive and belonged to the group of more than 250 seropositive cohort members. Each donor provided a peripheral blood sample, and peripheral blood mononuclear cells were used for TCR beta sequencing. The Qiagen DNeasy Blood Extraction Kit was used to extract genomic DNA from the blood cell samples. Concerning this clone itself: No antigen is known for it. Base qualities are not at hand, and no much larger clone is one base apart.

Taken from the germline V gene, the CDR1 and CDR2 loops are SGHNT and YENEEA. Inclusive of the bounding cysteine and phenylalanine, the CDR3 is 14 residues long. Just the 42-base CDR3 DNA is kept, in frame starting at base 1. V trim: 3 bases; J trim: 8 bases; unmatched bases: 5. The sequence joins TRBV11-3 to TRBJ1-4; the junction holds 8 bases that match TRBD1. Sequences were obtained from PBMCs. This TCR derives from a girl aged 10-17 years in good health and CMV-seropositive. For the CDR3, the sequence is CASSFPGGGEKLFF. The nucleotide sequence reads TGTGCCAGCAGCTTCCCAGGGGGCGGCGAAAAACTGTTTTTT.